These 10 T cell receptor beta chains came from one sample sequenced in a study of CD8+ T cells in alopecia areata. It was cDNA, reverse transcribed from extracted RNA, that served as the sequencing template. The protocol was immunoSEQ multiplex PCR, while the TCRdb copy is restricted to in-frame clones and leaves out a portion. The sample records approximately 7,000 clones, about 66% being singletons. Punch biopsies of lesional scalp, plus peripheral blood, were taken from alopecia areata patients. The sample in question was skin, obtained at week 0. The source is a human donor with alopecia areata.

The rearrangement joins TRBV5-1 to TRBJ2-1, with TRBD1 matching 7 bases. CDR3 size: 13 residues. From germline, CDR1 is SGHRS and CDR2 YFSETQ. Trimming removed 3 bases from V and 5 bases from J; junction bases left unmatched: 2. CDR3 DNA: TGCGCCAGCAGCTGGGACAGTAACAATGAGCAGTTCTTC. It is translated as CASSWDSNNEQFF.

The V gene is TRBV6-1, the J gene TRBJ1-5; D is uncertain. V dropped 11 bases and J dropped 4 bases, with 9 bases sitting between them. From germline, CDR1 is MNHNS and CDR2 SASEGT. CDR3 length equals 11 residues. The CDR3 DNA reads as TGTGCCGCCCACGGAAATCAGCCCCAGCATTTT. Translated, it gives CAAHGNQPQHF.

The J gene is TRBJ1-1, the V gene TRBV6-5; D gene ambiguous. V lost 4 bases, J lost 3 bases, and 12 bases lay in between. The CDR3 is 14 residues long. Germline CDR1 MNHEY, CDR2 SVGAGI. In nucleotides, the CDR3 is TGTGCCAGCAGTTCACAACCGGGATACACTGAAGCTTTCTTT. Translated: CASSSQPGYTEAFF.

The chain employs TRBV7-3 and TRBJ2-7; 10 bases are shared with TRBD1. CDR3 length equals 14 residues. Germline values: CDR1 SGHTA, CDR2 FQGTGA. The junction had 3 bases not matched to a gene; V was cut back by 4 bases and J by 3 bases. The CDR3 DNA follows: TGTGCCAGCAGCTGCGACAGGGGGCGCTACGAGCAGTACTTC. Amino acids: CASSCDRGRYEQYF.

This CDR3 reads CASSPGGVATDTQYF. As DNA, the CDR3 is TGTGCCAGCAGCCCCGGGGGGGTAGCGACAGATACGCAGTATTTT. The V and J genes are TRBV5-4 and TRBJ2-3; TRBD2 agrees at 8 bases. Germline-derived CDR1 and CDR2 are SGHNT and YYREEE (reference sequence). This CDR3 has 15 residues. The V gene end was trimmed by 4 bases and the J gene end by 3 bases; junction bases not matched to a gene: 7.

The chain joins TRBV11-1 to TRBJ2-1; D may be TRBD1 (5 bases). With 1 base removed from V and 8 bases from J, the gap between germline ends came to 6 bases. This CDR3 has 12 amino acids. CDR1 is SGHAT and CDR2 is FQDESV in the germline V gene (reference sequence). CDR3 loop: CASSLVGDEQFF. Here the CDR3 DNA reads TGTGCCAGCAGCTTAGTAGGGGATGAGCAGTTCTTC.

This chain connects TRBV5-1 to TRBJ1-2; weak D call: TRBD1 (6 bases). V gave up 2 bases and J gave up 3 bases, with 14 bases separating them. There are 15 residues in the CDR3. The germline gives CDR1 SGHRS, CDR2 YFSETQ. CDR3 sequence (DNA): TGCGCCAGCAGCTTACAACCTACAGGGTACTATGGCTACACCTTC. This codes for CASSLQPTGYYGYTF.

This clone has just a few counts. The CDR3 here is CASSPPDPYYGYTF. As DNA, the CDR3 is TGTGCCAGCAGCCCACCCGACCCCTACTATGGCTACACCTTC. The V and J genes are TRBV11-2 and TRBJ1-2, with D unresolved. Per germline, CDR1 SGHAT and CDR2 FQNNGV. The CDR3 spans 14 residues. With 5 bases removed from V and 3 bases from J, the gap between germline ends came to 13 bases.

The genes are TRBV11-2 and TRBJ1-1, with D tentatively TRBD1 (6 bases). V was trimmed by 0 bases and J by 1 base, leaving 12 bases between them. CDR1 SGHAT and CDR2 FQNNGV come from the germline V gene. The CDR3 is 16 residues long. The CDR3 loop reads CASSLDAQGRNTEAFF. The CDR3 nucleotides are TGTGCCAGCAGCTTAGATGCGCAGGGGAGGAACACTGAAGCTTTCTTT. Based on the CDR3 plus reference TRBV11-2 and TRBJ1-1, the full variable domain is EAGVAQSPRYKIIEKRQSVAFWCNPISGHATLYWYQQILGQGPKLLIQFQNNGVVDDSQLPKDRFSAERLKGVDSTLKIQPAKLEDSAVYLCASSLDAQGRNTEAFFGQGTRLTVV.

This chain links TRBV10-3 with TRBJ1-2; D is undetermined. This CDR3 is 14 amino acids long. Germline CDR1 ENHRY, CDR2 SYGVKD. The germline V and J ends were trimmed by 3 bases and 8 bases, with 16 bases remaining between them. The CDR3 nucleotides read TGTGCCATCAGTGAAGGAGACTTAATTAGAGGCTACACCTTC. Translation gives CAISEGDLIRGYTF.